Below, 13 T cell receptor beta chains from the same sample are listed, as sequenced in a study of blood T cell repertoires in COVID-19. Data came from immunoSEQ multiplex PCR; TCRdb stores just in-frame clones and leaves some out. The profile shows fewer than 200,000 clones, roughly 80% of them singletons. Sequencing was carried out using PBMCs or T cells enriched from blood (not recorded which). All receptors come from a woman in her thirties or forties with acute COVID-19.

This rearrangement joins TRBV3-1 (or the pseudogene TRBV3-2) to TRBJ2-5; weak D call: TRBD1 (6 bases). With 4 bases removed from V and 2 bases from J, the gap between germline ends came to 14 bases. This CDR3 is 15 amino acids long. Germline V gene lookup returns CDR1 LGHDT and CDR2 YNNKEL (reference sequence). The CDR3 region has the DNA TGTGCCAGCAGCCCGTGGGGCAGGGGACAAGAGACCCAGTACTTC. This gives the protein CASSPWGRGQETQYF.

This chain uses TRBV7-2 with TRBJ2-5; possible D gene TRBD1, 5 bases. Trimming removed 1 base at V and 2 bases at J, with 5 bases between. The CDR3 extends over 13 amino acids. The V gene's germline CDR1 is SGHTA and CDR2 FQGNSA. The DNA for the CDR3 is TGTGCCAGCAGCTTAGACAGGCAAGAGACCCAGTACTTC. This sequence encodes CASSLDRQETQYF.

This clone was found a few times. CDR3 coding DNA: TGCGCCAGCAGCTCTCTAGCGTCCTCCGTGCTAGAGCAGTTCTTC. Amino acids: CASSSLASSVLEQFF. The chain couples TRBV5-1 to TRBJ2-1; D perhaps matches TRBD2 (6 bases). Trimming took 3 bases from V and 10 from J, leaving 20 bases between them. The CDR3 runs 15 residues. From germline, CDR1 is SGHRS and CDR2 YFSETQ. Full variable domain (remainder filled in from reference TRBV5-1 and TRBJ2-1): KAGVTQTPRYLIKTRGQQVTLSCSPISGHRSVSWYQQTPGQGLQFLFEYFSETQRNKGNFPGRFSGRQFSNSRSEMNVSTLELGDSALYLCASSSLASSVLEQFFGPGTRLTVL.

This clone was counted a few times. The chain recombines TRBV7-8 with TRBJ1-2; D not resolved. Germline lookup yields CDR1 SGHVS and CDR2 FQNEAQ. The V end was cut by 0 bases, the J end by 8 bases, with 13 bases between. The CDR3 covers 14 residues. CDR3 DNA sequence: TGTGCCAGCAGCTTAGCGCCCACGCGAGGGGGCTACACCTTC. This gives the protein CASSLAPTRGGYTF.

The chain recombines TRBV27 with TRBJ2-7; D is unclear. V was pared by 2 bases and J by 0 bases, with 8 bases between. This CDR3 contains 14 residues. Germline V CDR1 and CDR2: MNHEY, SMNVEV (reference sequence). This CDR3 reads CASSLQVNSYEQYF. In nucleotides, the CDR3 is TGTGCCAGCAGTTTACAGGTTAACTCCTACGAGCAGTACTTC.

V gene TRBV3-1 (or the pseudogene TRBV3-2) combines with J gene TRBJ1-1; D is undetermined. The CDR3 contains 13 residues. Trimming stripped 4 bases from V and 8 bases from J, with 14 bases between. Germline CDR1 is LGHDT and CDR2 is YNNKEL (reference sequence). The CDR3 is CASSPWKTREAFF. The CDR3 nucleotides read TGTGCCAGCAGCCCCTGGAAGACGCGGGAAGCTTTCTTT.

The CDR3 reads CASSPGPGTRGEQFF. The CDR3, as DNA: TGTGCCAGCTCACCCGGACCTGGGACTCGTGGTGAGCAGTTCTTC. The V call is TRBV18, the J call TRBJ2-1; a possible D gene is TRBD2 (6 bases). The CDR3 totals 15 residues. Trimming left V 3 bases short and J 9 bases short, with 18 bases between. The germline V gene has CDR1 KGHSH and CDR2 LQKENI.

This clone was seen only a few times. The chain carries TRBV6-5 and TRBJ1-6; D gene unclear. Germline assignment: CDR1 MNHEY and CDR2 SVGAGI. V was cut by 8 bases and J by 7 bases, with 15 bases left in between. The CDR3 is 14 residues long. In DNA, the CDR3 is TGTGCCAGCGGATTGAACTCGGAGAATTCACCCCTCCACTTT. Protein sequence: CASGLNSENSPLHF.

V gene TRBV5-4 combines with J gene TRBJ2-5, with D maybe TRBD2 (6 bases). Trimming removed 3 bases from V and 5 bases from J, with 11 bases in between. Germline CDR1 reads SGHNT; CDR2 reads YYREEE (reference sequence). The CDR3 contains 13 residues. DNA for the CDR3: TGTGCCAGCAGCTCCGGGACTGCCGAGACCCAGTACTTC. Its translation is CASSSGTAETQYF.

This clone was observed once. The genes are TRBV7-9 and TRBJ2-1; TRBD1 might be the D (5 bases). The germline V gene has CDR1 SEHNR and CDR2 FQNEAQ (reference sequence). There are 14 residues in the CDR3. V was pared by 5 bases and J by 2 bases, with 10 bases between. The CDR3 loop reads CASSNQGAYNEQFF. The CDR3 DNA follows: TGTGCCAGCAGCAATCAAGGGGCCTACAATGAGCAGTTCTTC.

The chain employs TRBV9 and TRBJ2-7; 9 bases map to TRBD2. V was clipped by 0 bases and J by 4 bases; unmatched bases: 2. The CDR3 is 14 amino acids. The germline gives CDR1 SGDLS, CDR2 YYNGEE. This CDR3 reads CASSVGTSEYEQYF. CDR3 nucleotide sequence: TGTGCCAGCAGCGTAGGGACTAGCGAATACGAGCAGTACTTC.

Comments on this clone: A junction boundary mismatches the germline segment, possibly from a read error. This chain uses TRBV7-7 with TRBJ2-1; 9 bases fit TRBD2. Per germline, CDR1 SSHAT and CDR2 FNYEAQ (reference sequence). The CDR3 length is 15 residues. The CDR3 region has the DNA TGTGCTAGCAGCCCAAGGGCTAGCGGGAACGGGGAGCAGTTCTTC. Residues: CASSPRASGNGEQFF.

CDR3 nucleotide sequence: TGTGCCAGCATGGACAGGGGCACCTATGGCTACACCTTC. It codes for CASMDRGTYGYTF. The J gene is TRBJ1-2, the V gene TRBV5-6, with TRBD1 identical over 9 bases. Germline lookup yields CDR1 SGHDT and CDR2 YYEEEE. Losses at the gene ends were 6 bases for V and 4 bases for J; bases not matched to a gene: 4. This CDR3 spans 13 amino acids. The variable domain in full, with the rest retrieved from reference TRBV5-6 and TRBJ1-2, is DAGVTQSPTHLIKTRGQQVTLRCSPKSGHDTVSWYQQALGQGPQFIFQYYEEEERQRGNFPDRFSGHQFPNYSSELNVNALLLGDSALYLCASMDRGTYGYTFGSGTRLTVV.